The 7 T cell receptor beta chains below were found in one sample sequenced in a study of early T cells in non-severe SARS-CoV-2 infection. A single record per CDR3 protein comes from TCRdb applying MiXCR to the 5' RACE reads. Of about 130,000 distinct CDR3 sequences listed, about 15% are singletons. The material sequenced was whole blood. Receptor source: an adult who was a healthcare worker with PCR-confirmed SARS-CoV-2 infection or an uninfected control (not recorded which).

This clonotype was picked up a small number of times. The V call is TRBV9, the J call TRBJ1-1; TRBD1 agrees at 7 bases. The CDR3 has 13 residues. Germline-derived CDR1 and CDR2 are SGDLS and YYNGEE. The V gene end was trimmed by 4 bases and the J gene end by 3 bases; junction bases not matched to a gene: 3. CDR3 sequence: CASSMTGYTEAFF. The CDR3 nucleotides are TGTGCCAGCAGCATGACAGGGTACACTGAAGCTTTCTTT.

The CDR3 region has the DNA TGCAGCGTGGACCCCATACGGTCAACCCGGGGGGAAGCTTTCTTT. It is translated as CSVDPIRSTRGEAFF. The chain has TRBV29-1 and TRBJ1-1; a weak D match, TRBD1 (5 bases). V was cut by 6 bases and J by 8 bases, with 25 bases left in between. Germline CDR1 reads SQVTM; CDR2 reads ANQGSEA. The CDR3 consists of 15 residues.

The V and J genes are TRBV27 and TRBJ2-3, with no clear D. Germline V gene data show CDR1 as MNHEY and CDR2 as SMNVEV (reference sequence). CDR3 length equals 14 residues. V was cut by 6 bases and J by 5 bases, with 15 bases left in between. The CDR3 DNA sequence: TGTGCCAGCAGCCGCTCCCCCCTAGAAGATACGCAGTATTTT. It is translated as CASSRSPLEDTQYF.

This clonotype turned up a few times. As DNA, the CDR3 is TGTGCCAGCAGCCCAGGGGACCTCACCTCACCCCTCCACTTT. Translating it yields CASSPGDLTSPLHF. V is TRBV9 and J is TRBJ1-6; possibly TRBD1 for D (6 bases). V lost 4 bases and J lost 10, with 15 bases in between. The CDR3 covers 14 residues. Looked up from germline, CDR1 is SGDLS and CDR2 is YYNGEE.

This clonotype was observed a handful of times. The V gene is TRBV7-8, the J gene TRBJ2-7; 8 positions match TRBD1. The CDR3 is made up of 18 amino acids. The V gene end was trimmed by 3 bases and the J gene end by 0 bases; junction bases not matched to a gene: 13. Germline loops: CDR1 SGHVS, CDR2 FQNEAQ. The CDR3 nucleotides are TGTGCCAGCAGCTTTGATCCGGCCGGGACAGGTGGCTCCTACGAGCAGTACTTC. The encoded protein is CASSFDPAGTGGSYEQYF.

There are a few counts of this clonotype. The chain links TRBV12-3 or TRBV12-4 to TRBJ1-6, with D perhaps TRBD1 (6 bases). The germline V and J ends were trimmed by 6 bases and 8 bases, with 17 bases remaining between them. The CDR3 spans 15 residues. CDR3 sequence: CASRPTGFNDSPLHF. In DNA form, the CDR3 reads TGTGCCAGCAGACCTACAGGGTTTAATGATTCACCCCTCCACTTT.

This clonotype was recorded a few times. This chain uses TRBV19 with TRBJ2-7, with 11 bases aligning to TRBD1. V lost 8 bases and J lost 7; bases outside the gene matches: 10. The CDR3 sequence is 14 residues long. Germline values: CDR1 LNHDA, CDR2 SQIVND (reference sequence). The CDR3 sequence: CASSDRGLYWEQYF. In nucleotides, the CDR3 is TGTGCCAGTTCGGACAGGGGGCTTTATTGGGAGCAGTACTTC.